The 17 T cell receptor beta chains given below trace back to one sample, sequenced in a study of T cell responses to AZD1222 COVID-19 vaccine. Libraries were prepared by immunoSEQ multiplex PCR; TCRdb keeps only in-frame clonotypes and omits some of them. Of 95,000 to 130,000 clones detected, 75% to 90% appear once; the ten largest clones hold roughly 3.7%. This sample comprised peripheral blood, obtained on day 0 of MenACWY control vaccination. The source is an adult in good health.

This chain joins TRBV18 and TRBJ1-5; possibly TRBD1 for D (5 bases). CDR1 and CDR2 (germline): KGHSH, LQKENI. The CDR3 contains 15 residues. Trimming shortened V by 4 bases and J by 0 bases, and 10 bases separated the two germline ends. The CDR3, as DNA: TGTGCCAGCTCACGGCAGGGAGATAGCAATCAGCCCCAGCATTTT. Translated, it gives CASSRQGDSNQPQHF. The full variable domain, its missing parts supplied by reference TRBV18 and TRBJ1-5, is NAGVMQNPRHLVRRRGQEARLRCSPMKGHSHVYWYRQLPEEGLKFMVYLQKENIIDESGMPKERFSAEFPKEGPSILRIQQVVRGDSAAYFCASSRQGDSNQPQHFGDGTRLSIL.

V gene TRBV5-1 combines with J gene TRBJ2-7; a weak D match, TRBD1 (6 bases). The CDR3 spans 13 residues. The V and J ends lost 4 bases and 4 bases respectively, with 12 bases between them. CDR1 is SGHRS and CDR2 is YFSETQ in the germline V gene. This chain's CDR3 is CASSPGGTYEQYF. The CDR3 DNA reads as TGCGCCAGCAGCCCTGGGGGCACTTACGAGCAGTACTTC.

V is TRBV6-4 and J is TRBJ2-3; D gene ambiguous. This CDR3 is 16 amino acids long. With 2 bases removed from V and 0 bases from J, the gap between germline ends came to 12 bases. Germline assignment: CDR1 MRHNA and CDR2 SNTAGT. The CDR3 loop is CASSDVVGSSTDTQYF. The CDR3 DNA is TGTGCCAGCAGTGACGTTGTAGGTTCTAGCACAGATACGCAGTATTTT.

This clone came up a few times. This chain joins TRBV28 and TRBJ1-5; unclear D gene. The V gene lost 3 bases and the J gene lost 3 bases, with 6 bases spanning the gap. Germline values: CDR1 MDHEN, CDR2 SYDVKM. This CDR3 region has 13 residues. The CDR3 DNA is TGTGCCAGCAGTTTTGTGGCCAATCAGCCCCAGCATTTT. It specifies CASSFVANQPQHF.

The chain couples TRBV18 to TRBJ2-7; D may match TRBD1 or TRBD2 (5 bases each). V was pared by 3 bases and J by 0 bases, with 9 bases between. Per the germline V gene, CDR1 is KGHSH and CDR2 is LQKENI. This CDR3 is built from 14 residues. The CDR3 reads CASSPGTLSYEQYF. CDR3 nucleotide sequence: TGTGCCAGCTCACCGGGGACCCTCTCCTACGAGCAGTACTTC.

This chain joins TRBV19 and TRBJ2-6; possibly TRBD2 for D (5 bases). This CDR3 is 16 amino acids long. Germline assignment: CDR1 LNHDA and CDR2 SQIVND (reference sequence). Between the trimmed V and J ends, which lost 3 bases and 0 bases, there was a span of 9 bases. CDR3 coding DNA: TGTGCCAGTAGTATGGGCCGGGGCTCTGGGGCCAACGTCCTGACTTTC. Translation gives CASSMGRGSGANVLTF.

The rearrangement joins TRBV28 to TRBJ1-2, with TRBD1 identical over 9 bases. The V and J ends lost 5 bases and 6 bases, in that order; junction bases with no gene match: 4. This CDR3 region has 13 residues. Germline lookup yields CDR1 MDHEN and CDR2 SYDVKM. As DNA, the CDR3 is TGTGCCAGCAGTCACGGACAGGGGAATGGCTACACCTTC. It codes for CASSHGQGNGYTF.

A few counts support this clone. The chain has TRBV18 and TRBJ1-1; no definite D call. The CDR3 is 14 residues long. Germline loops: CDR1 KGHSH, CDR2 LQKENI. With 6 bases removed from V and 1 base from J, the gap between germline ends came to 12 bases. CDR3 sequence: CASSNSQSNTEAFF. DNA of the CDR3: TGTGCCAGCTCGAACAGTCAATCGAACACTGAAGCTTTCTTT.

The chain carries TRBV18 and TRBJ2-3, with D tentatively TRBD1 (6 bases). The CDR3 extends over 15 amino acids. Germline V lookup: CDR1 KGHSH, CDR2 LQKENI. V dropped 3 bases and J dropped 3 bases, with 13 bases sitting between them. This chain's CDR3 is CASSPLKGTTDTQYF. CDR3 in DNA: TGTGCCAGCTCACCGCTCAAGGGGACAACAGATACGCAGTATTTT.

This chain joins TRBV5-1 and TRBJ1-1; the D gene is possibly TRBD1 (6 bases). Germline CDR1 is SGHRS and CDR2 is YFSETQ. V shed 0 bases and J shed 5 bases, with 14 bases lying between them. There are 15 residues in the CDR3. The CDR3 coding sequence is TGCGCCAGCAGCTTGGTTGGGGGGGCGAGGACTGAAGCTTTCTTT. This sequence encodes CASSLVGGARTEAFF.

This chain uses TRBV4-3 with TRBJ1-4; 7 bases map to TRBD1. V lost 0 bases and J lost 2; bases outside the gene matches: 12. This CDR3 region has 19 residues. CDR1 is LGHNA, CDR2 YSLEER, per germline. As DNA, the CDR3 is TGCGCCAGCAGCCAAGAAGGGGGCGGAGCCTACGCGACTAATGAAAAACTGTTTTTT. Translated: CASSQEGGGAYATNEKLFF.

Here the CDR3 DNA reads TGTGCCAGCAGCGTAGTTGGTTCGTCAGGCTCTGGGGCCAACGTCCTGACTTTC. This gives the protein CASSVVGSSGSGANVLTF. V gene TRBV9 combines with J gene TRBJ2-6; D call uncertain. CDR1 is SGDLS and CDR2 is YYNGEE in the germline V gene. CDR3 length equals 18 residues. The V gene lost 0 bases and the J gene lost 0 bases, with 13 bases spanning the gap.

The CDR3 protein is CASSLNPIRGIVNTGELFF. Here the CDR3 DNA reads TGTGCCAGCAGCTTAAACCCGATCCGGGGGATTGTGAACACCGGGGAGCTGTTTTTT. This sequence joins TRBV7-6 and TRBJ2-2; maybe TRBD2 (6 bases). CDR1 is SGHVS and CDR2 is FNYEAQ in the germline V gene. The CDR3 extends over 19 amino acids. V shed 2 bases and J shed 1 base, with 20 bases lying between them. Based on the CDR3 plus reference TRBV7-6 and TRBJ2-2, the full variable domain is GAGVSQSPRYKVTKRGQDVALRCDPISGHVSLYWYRQALGQGPEFLTYFNYEAQQDKSGLPNDRFSAERPEGSISTLTIQRTEQRDSAMYRCASSLNPIRGIVNTGELFFGEGSRLTVL.

This chain links TRBV9 with TRBJ1-3, with unresolved D. This CDR3 is 18 amino acids long. Trimming removed 0 bases at V and 4 bases at J, with 20 bases between. Germline values: CDR1 SGDLS, CDR2 YYNGEE. CDR3 region: CASSVGTVPWIRGNTIYF. In DNA, the CDR3 is TGTGCCAGCAGCGTAGGGACGGTCCCGTGGATACGGGGAAACACCATATATTTT. Based on the CDR3 plus reference TRBV9 and TRBJ1-3, the full variable domain is DSGVTQTPKHLITATGQRVTLRCSPRSGDLSVYWYQQSLDQGLQFLIQYYNGEERAKGNILERFSAQQFPDLHSELNLSSLELGDSALYFCASSVGTVPWIRGNTIYFGEGSWLTVV.

This clone was detected a few times. Other DNA sequences in the sample encode the same CDR3. The chain joins TRBV9 to TRBJ2-3; D is unclear. Between the trimmed V and J ends, which lost 0 bases and 6 bases, there was a span of 5 bases. Germline CDR1 reads SGDLS; CDR2 reads YYNGEE. The CDR3 length is 12 residues. This CDR3 is CASSVDLDTQYF. For the CDR3, the DNA is TGTGCCAGCAGCGTAGATTTGGATACGCAGTATTTT. The full variable domain, rest sourced from reference TRBV9 and TRBJ2-3, is DSGVTQTPKHLITATGQRVTLRCSPRSGDLSVYWYQQSLDQGLQFLIQYYNGEERAKGNILERFSAQQFPDLHSELNLSSLELGDSALYFCASSVDLDTQYFGPGTRLTVL.

This clone is a singleton in its sample. This chain uses TRBV28 with TRBJ1-1, with TRBD1 as a possible D gene (6 bases). Germline CDR1 reads MDHEN; CDR2 reads SYDVKM. V dropped 5 bases and J dropped 5 bases, with 24 bases sitting between them. The CDR3 has 17 amino acids. The CDR3 sequence: CASSPQGLSLVGTEAFF. CDR3 DNA: TGTGCCAGCAGTCCGCAGGGGTTGAGCCTTGTGGGAACTGAAGCTTTCTTT. Supplemented by reference TRBV28 and TRBJ1-1, the full variable domain reads DVKVTQSSRYLVKRTGEKVFLECVQDMDHENMFWYRQDPGLGLRLIYFSYDVKMKEKGDIPEGYSVSREKKERFSLILESASTNQTSMYLCASSPQGLSLVGTEAFFGQGTRLTVV.

The chain uses TRBV5-1 and TRBJ2-3, with 8 bases that match TRBD2. CDR1 is SGHRS, CDR2 YFSETQ, per germline. V was clipped by 2 bases and J by 6 bases; unmatched bases: 5. This CDR3 contains 14 residues. The DNA of the CDR3 is TGCGCCAGCAGCTTCGGGGGGGCATACGATACGCAGTATTTT. This codes for CASSFGGAYDTQYF.